This T cell receptor beta chain was found in a study of blood T cell repertoires in COVID-19 (dated by TCRdb to 2020 to 2021). For context, the study as a whole: Collaborator samples came from the United States, Italy and Spain and covered acute and convalescent phases of COVID-19. Where available, HLA class I and class II types were taken from metadata supplied by the sample provider and were not determined by assay-based typing. Sample metadata almost always included a de-identified subject ID, COVID-19 status, age in years and sex. The material from the prospective study consisted of cDNA or gDNA derived from T cells, B-cell-depleted T cells, or PBMCs. The repertoires were made available in a free public database intended to serve as a resource for research on the immune response to SARS-CoV-2. Samples came from the ongoing ImmuneRACE study (first 160 participants) plus 1,254 subjects from 6 global collaborators. The dataset comprised deeply sampled blood TCRbeta repertoires from subjects exposed to, actively infected with, or recovered from COVID-19.

About this clone: Its antigen is still unknown. No base quality values were provided; no much bigger clone lies one nucleotide off.

The collaborating institutions used their own protocols to collect whole blood in K2EDTA tubes. For TCRbeta analysis, collaborators shipped samples in one of three forms: frozen whole blood, isolated PBMCs, or DNA extracted from either of those sample types. The immunoSEQ Assay, a bias-controlled multiplex PCR, was used to amplify TCRbeta CDR3 regions from genomic DNA. As for the original processing: The number of nucleated cells in each sample was estimated by amplification of reference gene primers within the assay. To quantify the absolute abundance of each unique TCRbeta CDR3 rearrangement, sequence reads were collapsed and filtered. For each sample, productive Simpson clonality was calculated as the square root of Simpson's diversity index over productive rearrangements. TCRdb provides this immuneACCESS table in a form limited to in-frame rearrangements. Some clones are lacking; in checked studies, under half of them reflect an unresolved V gene, and why the rest are absent is not known. Clone size and V and J calls were adopted from that table, with D and trimming inferred from the DNA. The table for this sample lists approximately 270,000 clones; 86% of them were counted only once. Clones ranked in the top ten supply about 8.6% of the sample.

Study-wide conclusions, independent of this receptor: The amount of clinical and demographic metadata varied by source and participant and was provided uncurated.

The sequenced sample consisted of peripheral blood. The clonotype originates from a man aged 35 to 55 with active or convalescent COVID-19.

For the CDR3, the sequence is CASSPRGSATQANTIYF. In nucleotide form, the sequence is TGTGCCAGCAGCCCTAGAGGGTCAGCCACTCAGGCAAACACCATATATTTT. The sequence is built from TRBV3-1 (or the pseudogene TRBV3-2) and TRBJ1-3, with the D gene uncertain. The CDR3 starts with the cysteine, ends with the phenylalanine, and has 17 residues. The CDR3 DNA has 51 bases and is translated from base 1. The junction carries 22 bases between V and J, which are trimmed by 4 bases and 6 bases respectively. CDR1 and CDR2, looked up from the germline V gene (reference sequence), are LGHDT and YNNKEL.